These 22 T cell receptor beta chains share one sample of origin, sequenced in a study of molecular identifiers for immune sequencing clone quantification. One entry per CDR3 protein, called by TCRdb with MiXCR from the PCR reads. Of some 650,000 distinct CDR3 sequences in the sample, around 20% are singletons; the top ten hold under 0.95%. The sequenced sample was naive CD8+ T cells from blood, with Jurkat cell RNA spiked in. Described subset: FACS-sorted CD8+CD4-CCR7+CD45RA+ naive T cells. The receptors were gathered from a human donor in good health. Some libraries in this study had Jurkat cell RNA spiked in.

This clonotype was counted only a few times. This chain joins TRBV24-1 and TRBJ2-1, with D possibly being TRBD2 (7 bases). This CDR3 has 15 residues. CDR1 and CDR2 from the germline V gene are KGHDR and SFDVKD. The V and J ends lost 5 bases and 5 bases respectively, with 15 bases between them. CDR3 coding DNA: TGTGCCACCAGTGCGGGGCGGGGGCCTGACAATGAGCAGTTCTTC. Its translation is CATSAGRGPDNEQFF.

A word on this clonotype: A read error may explain this, as a much larger clone is one base away. The chain has TRBV4-1 and TRBJ1-4; no firm D call. The CDR3 extends over 14 amino acids. CDR1 and CDR2 (germline): MGHRA, YSYEKL. CDR3 sequence: CASGQAPYNEKLFF. CDR3 DNA sequence: TGCGCCAGCGGCCAGGCCCCCTATAATGAAAAACTGTTTTTT.

About this clonotype itself: Its ends do not fully match the called genes, so a read error is possible. This sequence joins TRBV12-3 or TRBV12-4 and TRBJ2-2; no clear D. The CDR3 totals 15 residues. The CDR3 spells CTSSPSGRNTGELFF. The CDR3 DNA sequence: TGTACCAGCAGTCCCTCCGGCAGAAACACCGGGGAGCTGTTTTTT.

At least ten counts were recorded for this clonotype. The J gene is TRBJ1-1, the V gene TRBV4-1; D gene ambiguous. CDR1 MGHRA and CDR2 YSYEKL come from the germline V gene. Trimming took 4 bases from V and 0 from J, leaving 15 bases between them. This CDR3 spans 16 amino acids. In DNA form, the CDR3 reads TGCGCCAGCAGCCTCATGGGTCAGCCAATGAACACTGAAGCTTTCTTT. Its protein is CASSLMGQPMNTEAFF.

This clonotype was observed at least ten times. Here the CDR3 DNA reads TGCGCCAGCAGCTTGGGGGCGCAGGACGAGCAGTACTTC. Protein product: CASSLGAQDEQYF. The genes are TRBV5-1 and TRBJ2-7; D ambiguous. The CDR3 is made up of 13 amino acids. Germline lookup yields CDR1 SGHRS and CDR2 YFSETQ. V was shortened by 0 bases and J by 5 bases, with 9 bases between the two germline ends.

This clonotype was seen only a few times. V and J are TRBV7-9 and TRBJ1-1, with no clear D. V lost 5 bases, J lost 5 bases, and 15 bases lay in between. Germline lookup yields CDR1 SEHNR and CDR2 FQNEAQ (reference sequence). CDR3 length: 14 amino acids. CDR3 nucleotides: TGTGCCAGCAGCGAGACGACCACGGGAACTGAAGCTTTCTTT. Its translation: CASSETTTGTEAFF. The entire variable domain, with the rest obtained from reference TRBV7-9 and TRBJ1-1, is as follows: DTGVSQNPRHKITKRGQNVTFRCDPISEHNRLYWYRQTLGQGPEFLTYFQNEAQLEKSRLLSDRFSAERPKGSFSTLEIQRTEQGDSAMYLCASSETTTGTEAFFGQGTRLTVV.

This clonotype was detected only a few times. The rearrangement joins TRBV7-9 to TRBJ2-5, with TRBD2 matching 7 bases. With 5 bases clipped from V and 5 bases from J, the junction kept 8 bases outside the gene matches. The CDR3 is made up of 14 amino acids. Germline V gene data show CDR1 as SEHNR and CDR2 as FQNEAQ (reference sequence). The chain's CDR3 is CASSGREQFETQYF. In DNA form, the CDR3 reads TGTGCCAGCAGCGGGCGGGAGCAATTCGAGACCCAGTACTTC.

V usage is TRBV4-3 and J usage is TRBJ2-7; TRBD2 aligns across 10 bases. V lost 1 base, J lost 4 bases, and 7 bases stayed unmatched. The CDR3 runs to 16 residues. Germline values: CDR1 LGHNA, CDR2 YSLEER. The CDR3: CASSQGTSGKYYEQYF. The CDR3 nucleotides are TGCGCCAGCAGCCAAGGGACTAGCGGAAAATATTACGAGCAGTACTTC.

The rearrangement links TRBV7-9 to TRBJ2-1, with TRBD1 identical over 7 bases. From germline, CDR1 is SEHNR and CDR2 FQNEAQ (reference sequence). V trimming: 5 bases; J trimming: 2 bases; junction bases outside the gene matches: 6. This CDR3 has 15 amino acids. The CDR3 region has the DNA TGTGCCAGCAGCACCGGGACAGAGCCCTACAATGAGCAGTTCTTC. Translation: CASSTGTEPYNEQFF.

With regard to this clonotype: This clone may be a read error of a much larger clone one base away. The genes are TRBV2 and TRBJ2-7; 7 bases are a match to TRBD1. V shed 8 bases and J 3 bases; nucleotides not matched to a gene: 10. The V gene's germline CDR1 is SNHLY and CDR2 FYNNEI. The CDR3 consists of 14 residues. The CDR3 bases are TGTGCCAGCGCCGCGAGGGACAGCCTCTACGAGCAGTACTTC. Translating gives CASAARDSLYEQYF.

This clonotype was counted once. A much larger clone differs from this one at a single base, so this may be a read error. The chain carries TRBV11-2 and TRBJ2-3, with D uncertain. The CDR3 extends over 14 amino acids. Germline CDR1 SGHAT, CDR2 FQNNGV. The CDR3 here is CASGLKGVGDTQYF. For the CDR3, the DNA is TGTGCCAGCGGCTTAAAGGGTGTAGGAGATACGCAGTATTTT.

The V and J genes are TRBV7-9 and TRBJ2-5; possibly TRBD1 or TRBD2 for D (5 bases each). Trimming pared 5 bases from V and 1 base from J, leaving 14 bases between. The CDR3 sequence is 15 residues long. Per germline, CDR1 SEHNR and CDR2 FQNEAQ (reference sequence). The CDR3 loop reads CASSRQRGFQETQYF. The CDR3 DNA reads as TGTGCCAGCAGCCGACAGAGGGGATTCCAAGAGACCCAGTACTTC. Combining the CDR3 with reference TRBV7-9 and TRBJ2-5 gives the whole variable domain DTGVSQNPRHKITKRGQNVTFRCDPISEHNRLYWYRQTLGQGPEFLTYFQNEAQLEKSRLLSDRFSAERPKGSFSTLEIQRTEQGDSAMYLCASSRQRGFQETQYFGPGTRLLVL.

This clonotype was recorded many times. The rearrangement joins TRBV7-6 to TRBJ2-3; D possibly uses TRBD1 or TRBD2 (5 bases each). Per germline, CDR1 SGHVS and CDR2 FNYEAQ. The CDR3 has 16 amino acids. V was trimmed by 0 bases and J by 1 base, leaving 11 bases between them. The CDR3 protein is CASSLAAQGRTDTQYF. In DNA form, the CDR3 reads TGTGCCAGCAGCTTAGCGGCTCAGGGACGCACAGATACGCAGTATTTT.

This clonotype was picked up many times. Written as DNA, the CDR3 is TGTGCCAGCAGCAATACAGGGGGCGCGGTCACCGGGGAGCTGTTTTTT. Residues: CASSNTGGAVTGELFF. The J gene is TRBJ2-2, the V gene TRBV7-9; 9 nucleotides match TRBD1. This CDR3 contains 16 residues. The trim removed 5 bases at V and 4 bases at J, leaving 8 bases unmatched. In germline, CDR1 is SEHNR, CDR2 FQNEAQ (reference sequence).

This clonotype was recorded many times. The chain joins TRBV7-9 to TRBJ2-1; 7 nucleotides line up with TRBD2. Germline loops: CDR1 SEHNR, CDR2 FQNEAQ (reference sequence). Trimming removed 2 bases from V and 7 bases from J; junction bases left unmatched: 8. The CDR3 has 15 amino acids. The CDR3 coding sequence is TGTGCCAGCAGCTTAACACTAGCGTTAGGGAATGAGCAGTTCTTC. This translates into CASSLTLALGNEQFF.

In this sample, this clonotype turned up many times. This clone may be a read error of a much larger clone one base away. The chain carries TRBV7-2 and TRBJ2-7; D gene ambiguous. This CDR3 has 11 residues. Trimming shortened V by 1 base and J by 4 bases, and 2 bases separated the two germline ends. Germline assignment: CDR1 SGHTA and CDR2 FQGNSA. The CDR3 protein is CASSLVYEQYF. CDR3 nucleotide sequence: TGTGCCAGCAGCTTAGTGTACGAGCAGTACTTC.

The sample holds many counts of this clonotype. This chain joins TRBV9 and TRBJ2-7; a weak D match, TRBD1 (6 bases). The germline CDR1 and CDR2 sequences are SGDLS and YYNGEE. CDR3 length: 14 residues. The germline V and J ends were trimmed by 0 bases and 0 bases, with 7 bases remaining between them. The CDR3 DNA sequence: TGTGCCAGCAGCGTAGGGGACAACTCCTACGAGCAGTACTTC. It is translated as CASSVGDNSYEQYF.

This clonotype was seen repeatedly, ten times or more. V and J are TRBV27 and TRBJ1-1; D is unclear. The V gene's germline CDR1 is MNHEY and CDR2 SMNVEV (reference sequence). Between the trimmed V and J ends, which lost 6 bases and 8 bases, there was a span of 16 bases. The CDR3 is made up of 13 amino acids. The CDR3 spells CASRAGYGREAFF. DNA for the CDR3: TGTGCCAGCAGAGCTGGTTACGGGAGGGAAGCTTTCTTT.

Written as DNA, the CDR3 is TGCGCCAGCAGCGGGGGATCGGGGACAGAGTACAATGAGCAGTTCTTC. This sequence encodes CASSGGSGTEYNEQFF. J is TRBJ2-1 and V is TRBV5-1, with 7 bases aligning to TRBD1. The CDR3 length is 16 residues. Germline CDR1 reads SGHRS; CDR2 reads YFSETQ. The junction had 11 bases not matched to a gene; V was cut back by 4 bases and J by 4 bases.

This clonotype was counted many times. The chain recombines TRBV7-2 with TRBJ2-1; no firm D call. This CDR3 spans 16 amino acids. Germline V lookup: CDR1 SGHTA, CDR2 FQGNSA. V was clipped by 5 bases and J by 8 bases, with 22 bases between them. CDR3 loop: CASSLKHGSPADEQFF. CDR3 in DNA: TGTGCCAGCAGCCTAAAACATGGAAGCCCTGCTGATGAGCAGTTCTTC.

This clonotype showed up many times. This chain joins TRBV10-3 and TRBJ2-1; 9 nucleotides agree with TRBD1. CDR3 length: 15 residues. CDR1 and CDR2 (germline): ENHRY, SYGVKD. J gave up 5 bases and V 6 bases, and 8 bases lay outside the gene matches. The CDR3 sequence is CAISNPGQGNNEQFF. The CDR3 DNA reads TGTGCCATCAGCAACCCGGGACAGGGTAACAATGAGCAGTTCTTC.

A note on this clonotype: This may be a read error: a much more frequent sequence differs by one nucleotide. The rearrangement uses TRBV5-6 and TRBJ2-3, with 9 bases aligning to TRBD2. Germline V gives CDR1 SGHDT, CDR2 YYEEEE. This CDR3 region has 15 residues. V trimming: 5 bases; J trimming: 6 bases; junction bases outside the gene matches: 10. CDR3 sequence (DNA): TGTGCCAGCAGTCCGGCTAGCGGGGCCTTCGATACGCAGTATTTT. Translated, it gives CASSPASGAFDTQYF.